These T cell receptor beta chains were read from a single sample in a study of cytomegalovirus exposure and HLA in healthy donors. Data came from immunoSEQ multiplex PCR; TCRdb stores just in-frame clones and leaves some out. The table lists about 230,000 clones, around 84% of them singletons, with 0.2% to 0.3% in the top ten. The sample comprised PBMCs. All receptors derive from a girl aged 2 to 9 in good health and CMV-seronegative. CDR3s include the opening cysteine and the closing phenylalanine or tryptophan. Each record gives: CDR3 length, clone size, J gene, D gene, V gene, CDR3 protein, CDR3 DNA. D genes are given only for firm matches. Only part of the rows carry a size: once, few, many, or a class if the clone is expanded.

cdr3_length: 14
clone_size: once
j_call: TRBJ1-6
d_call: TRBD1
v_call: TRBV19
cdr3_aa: CASTWGDSNSPLHF
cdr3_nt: TGTGCCAGTACTTGGGGGGACAGTAATTCACCCCTCCACTTT

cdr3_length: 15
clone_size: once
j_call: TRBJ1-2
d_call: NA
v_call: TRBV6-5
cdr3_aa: CASSYREGGRYGYTF
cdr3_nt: TGTGCCAGCAGTTACCGCGAAGGAGGCCGCTATGGCTACACCTTC

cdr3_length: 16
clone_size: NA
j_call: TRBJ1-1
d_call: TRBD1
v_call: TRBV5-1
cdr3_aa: CASSLGDRELYTEAFF
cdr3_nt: TGCGCCAGCAGCTTGGGGGACAGAGAGCTTTACACTGAAGCTTTCTTT

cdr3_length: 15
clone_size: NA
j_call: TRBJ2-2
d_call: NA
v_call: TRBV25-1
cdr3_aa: CASSEARGNTGELFF
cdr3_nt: TGTGCCAGCAGTGAAGCCAGGGGTAACACCGGGGAGCTGTTTTTT

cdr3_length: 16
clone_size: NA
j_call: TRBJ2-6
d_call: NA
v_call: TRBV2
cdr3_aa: CASIPGLFSGANVLTF
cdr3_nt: TGTGCCAGCATTCCGGGACTGTTCTCTGGGGCCAACGTCCTGACTTTC

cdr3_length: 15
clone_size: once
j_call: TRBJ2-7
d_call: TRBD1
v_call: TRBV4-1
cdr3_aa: CASSHGTGGHYEQYF
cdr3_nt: TGCGCCAGCAGCCACGGGACAGGGGGGCACTACGAGCAGTACTTC

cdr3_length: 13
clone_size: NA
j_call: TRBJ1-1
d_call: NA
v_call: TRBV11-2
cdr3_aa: CASSSPGASEAFF
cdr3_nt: TGTGCCAGCAGCTCCCCAGGGGCCAGTGAAGCTTTCTTT

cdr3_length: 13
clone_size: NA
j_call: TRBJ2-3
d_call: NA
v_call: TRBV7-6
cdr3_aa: CASSSRGTDTQYF
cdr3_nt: TGTGCCAGCAGCTCACGGGGCACAGATACGCAGTATTTT

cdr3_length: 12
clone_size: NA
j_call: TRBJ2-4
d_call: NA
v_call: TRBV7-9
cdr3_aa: CASSSTGPSQYF
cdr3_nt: TGTGCCAGCAGCTCAACAGGGCCATCTCAGTACTTC

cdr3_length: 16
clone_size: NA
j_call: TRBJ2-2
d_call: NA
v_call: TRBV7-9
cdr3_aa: CSSSLGGTPNTGELFF
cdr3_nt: TGTTCCAGCAGCTTAGGTGGGACTCCGAACACCGGGGAGCTGTTTTTT

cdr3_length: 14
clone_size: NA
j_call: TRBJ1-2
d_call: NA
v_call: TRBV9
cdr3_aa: CASSVDRAGYGYTF
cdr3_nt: TGTGCCAGCAGCGTAGACCGGGCGGGGTATGGCTACACCTTC

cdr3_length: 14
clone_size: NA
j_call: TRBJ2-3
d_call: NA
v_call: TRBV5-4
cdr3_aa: CASSLGLGSDTQYF
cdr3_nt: TGTGCCAGCAGCTTGGGACTCGGATCGGATACGCAGTATTTT

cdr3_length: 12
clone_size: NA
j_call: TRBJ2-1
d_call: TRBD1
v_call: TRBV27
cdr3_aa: CASGLYRGEQFF
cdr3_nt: TGTGCCAGCGGATTATACAGGGGAGAGCAGTTCTTC

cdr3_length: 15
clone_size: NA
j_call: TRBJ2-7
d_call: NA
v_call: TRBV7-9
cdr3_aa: CASSSSRIPHYEQYF
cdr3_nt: TGTGCCAGCAGCTCGTCGAGGATACCCCACTACGAGCAGTACTTC

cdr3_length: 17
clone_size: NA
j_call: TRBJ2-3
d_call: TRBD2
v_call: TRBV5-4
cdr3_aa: CASSSRLAGGGGDTQYF
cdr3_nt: TGTGCCAGCAGCTCCCGACTAGCGGGGGGGGGTGGGGATACGCAGTATTTT

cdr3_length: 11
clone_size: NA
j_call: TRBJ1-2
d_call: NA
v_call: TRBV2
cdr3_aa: CASSEGIGYTF
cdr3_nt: TGTGCCAGCAGTGAAGGTATCGGCTACACCTTC

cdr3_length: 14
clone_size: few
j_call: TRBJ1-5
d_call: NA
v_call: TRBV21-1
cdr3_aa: CASSKLDSYQPQHF
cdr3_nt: TGTGCCAGCAGCAAATTGGACAGCTATCAGCCCCAGCATTTT

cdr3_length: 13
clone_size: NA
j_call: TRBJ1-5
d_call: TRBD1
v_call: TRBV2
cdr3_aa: CASRAQGAQPQHF
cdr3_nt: TGTGCCAGCAGAGCACAGGGGGCTCAGCCCCAGCATTTT

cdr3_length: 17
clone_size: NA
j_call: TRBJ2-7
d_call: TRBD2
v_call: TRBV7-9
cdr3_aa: CASSLRVAGGPPGEQYF
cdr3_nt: TGTGCCAGCAGCCTTCGGGTAGCGGGAGGGCCCCCGGGCGAGCAGTACTTC

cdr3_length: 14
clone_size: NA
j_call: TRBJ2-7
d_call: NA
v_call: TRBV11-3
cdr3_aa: CASSRTGSSYEQYF
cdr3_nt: TGTGCCAGCAGCCGGACTGGGAGCTCCTACGAGCAGTACTTC

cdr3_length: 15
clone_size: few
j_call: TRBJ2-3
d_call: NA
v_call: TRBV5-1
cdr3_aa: CASSLGEMGTDTQYF
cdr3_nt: TGCGCCAGCAGCTTAGGGGAAATGGGCACAGATACGCAGTATTTT

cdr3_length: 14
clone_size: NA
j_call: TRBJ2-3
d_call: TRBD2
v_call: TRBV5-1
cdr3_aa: CASELSGGTDTQYF
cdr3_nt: TGCGCCAGCGAACTTAGCGGGGGCACAGATACGCAGTATTTT

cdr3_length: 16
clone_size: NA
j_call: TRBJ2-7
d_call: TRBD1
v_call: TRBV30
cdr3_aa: CAWSVRTGISSYEQYF
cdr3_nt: TGTGCCTGGAGTGTGCGGACAGGGATATCTTCCTACGAGCAGTACTTC

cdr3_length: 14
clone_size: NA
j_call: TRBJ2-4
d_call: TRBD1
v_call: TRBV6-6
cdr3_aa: CASRNQGTGTIQYF
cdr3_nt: TGTGCCAGCAGGAACCAGGGGACAGGGACCATTCAGTACTTC

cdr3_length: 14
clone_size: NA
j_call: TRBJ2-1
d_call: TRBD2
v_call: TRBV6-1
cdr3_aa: CASRGLAGHNEQFF
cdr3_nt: TGTGCCAGCAGGGGACTAGCGGGACACAATGAGCAGTTCTTC

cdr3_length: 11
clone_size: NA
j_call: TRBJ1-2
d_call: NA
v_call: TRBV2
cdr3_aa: CASSEGYGYTF
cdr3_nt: TGTGCCAGCAGCGAGGGTTATGGCTACACCTTC

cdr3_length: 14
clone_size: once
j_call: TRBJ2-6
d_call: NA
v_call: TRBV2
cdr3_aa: CATLKRSGANVLTF
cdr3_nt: TGTGCCACCCTTAAGCGCTCTGGGGCCAACGTCCTGACTTTC

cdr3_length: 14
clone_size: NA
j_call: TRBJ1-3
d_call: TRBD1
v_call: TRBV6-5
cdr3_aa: CASSSTGGGNTIYF
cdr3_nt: TGTGCCAGCAGTTCGACAGGGGGTGGAAACACCATATATTTT

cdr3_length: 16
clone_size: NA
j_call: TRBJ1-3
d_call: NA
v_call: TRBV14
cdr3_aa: CASSQGSGYSGNTIYF
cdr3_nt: TGTGCCAGCAGCCAAGGGTCCGGTTACTCTGGAAACACCATATATTTT

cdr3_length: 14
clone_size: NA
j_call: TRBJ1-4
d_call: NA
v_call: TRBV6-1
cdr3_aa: CASKRSTGSEKLFF
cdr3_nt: TGTGCCAGCAAAAGGTCAACAGGCTCGGAAAAACTGTTTTTT

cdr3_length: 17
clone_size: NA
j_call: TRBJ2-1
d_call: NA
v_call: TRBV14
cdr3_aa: CASSQDRPYSSYNEQFF
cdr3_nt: TGTGCCAGCAGCCAAGATCGGCCCTACAGCTCCTACAATGAGCAGTTCTTC